These 21 T cell receptor beta chains were sequenced from one sample in a study of cytomegalovirus exposure and HLA in healthy donors. Both 60 Vbeta primers and 13 Jbeta primers went into the PCR. The protocol was immunoSEQ multiplex PCR, while the TCRdb copy is restricted to in-frame clones and leaves out a portion. The table includes over 150,000 clones, approximately 81% detected once. Specimen: PBMCs. These receptors all come from a woman in her twenties or thirties in good health and CMV-seropositive.

The chain recombines TRBV19 with TRBJ2-1; 9 bases fit TRBD1. The CDR3 is made up of 15 amino acids. The trim removed 5 bases at V and 2 bases at J, leaving 4 bases unmatched. CDR1 is LNHDA, CDR2 SQIVND, per germline (reference sequence). DNA for the CDR3: TGTGCCAGTAGTTTACAGGGGGCAACCTACAATGAGCAGTTCTTC. Amino acid sequence: CASSLQGATYNEQFF.

V and J are TRBV4-1 and TRBJ2-1; a possible D gene is TRBD2 (7 bases). Trimming stripped 6 bases from V and 3 bases from J, with 15 bases between. CDR3 length equals 15 residues. The germline gives CDR1 MGHRA, CDR2 YSYEKL. CDR3 coding DNA: TGCGCCAGCAGAATAAGGGGGGGTGGCTACAATGAGCAGTTCTTC. It is translated as CASRIRGGGYNEQFF.

The V and J genes are TRBV6-5 and TRBJ2-7, with 11 bases matching TRBD2. Germline V CDR1 and CDR2: MNHEY, SVGAGI. V was pared by 6 bases and J by 2 bases, with 6 bases of the junction left unmatched. The CDR3 has 15 residues. This CDR3 reads CASRTSGEGPYEQYF. The CDR3 bases are TGTGCCAGCAGGACTAGCGGGGAGGGGCCCTACGAGCAGTACTTC.

The chain is built from TRBV13 and TRBJ2-7, with unresolved D. Germline V gene lookup returns CDR1 PRHDT and CDR2 FYEKMQ (reference sequence). The CDR3 runs to 13 residues. Between the trimmed V and J ends, which lost 5 bases and 5 bases, there was a span of 13 bases. The CDR3 loop reads CASSTGWPNEQYF. The CDR3 region has the DNA TGTGCCAGCAGCACCGGGTGGCCCAACGAGCAGTACTTC.

This clone came up a few times. The chain is built from TRBV4-3 and TRBJ1-6; a weak D match, TRBD1 (6 bases). The germline V gene encodes CDR1 LGHNA and CDR2 YSLEER. Deletions cut 0 bases from V and 14 bases from J, with 17 bases between. The CDR3 sequence is 15 residues long. CDR3 residues: CASSQDRGGAQALHF. The CDR3 nucleotides read TGCGCCAGCAGCCAAGATCGCGGGGGCGCTCAGGCCCTCCACTTT.

This clone was detected a few times. The chain carries TRBV5-1 and TRBJ2-7; D gene ambiguous. This CDR3 has 14 residues. Trimming removed 0 bases at V and 2 bases at J, with 9 bases between. Looked up from germline, CDR1 is SGHRS and CDR2 is YFSETQ. CDR3 region: CASSLDLRPYEQYF. CDR3 bases: TGCGCCAGCAGCTTGGACCTGAGGCCCTACGAGCAGTACTTC.

This chain links TRBV7-6 with TRBJ2-3; 9 bases line up with TRBD2. The V gene end was trimmed by 1 base and the J gene end by 1 base; junction bases not matched to a gene: 3. From germline, CDR1 is SGHVS and CDR2 FNYEAQ. This CDR3 comprises 16 residues. The CDR3 is CASSLVGGGGTDTQYF. The CDR3 region has the DNA TGTGCCAGCAGCTTAGTCGGCGGGGGGGGCACAGATACGCAGTATTTT.

This chain uses TRBV5-6 with TRBJ1-2; 7 bases match TRBD1. This CDR3 spans 17 amino acids. V lost 4 bases, J lost 4 bases, and 16 bases stayed unmatched. CDR1 is SGHDT and CDR2 is YYEEEE in the germline V gene. The CDR3 region is CASSLYTRQGSAYGYTF. CDR3 coding DNA: TGTGCCAGCAGCCTCTACACCCGACAGGGTTCAGCCTATGGCTACACCTTC.

On this clone itself: In the same sample, other DNA sequences code for this CDR3. J is TRBJ2-3 and V is TRBV9; D is uncertain. Germline values: CDR1 SGDLS, CDR2 YYNGEE. CDR3 size: 12 residues. V lost 0 bases and J 6 bases, leaving 5 bases between the germline ends. The CDR3 bases are TGTGCCAGCAGCGTAGCTCGGGATACGCAGTATTTT. This codes for CASSVARDTQYF.

The rearrangement joins TRBV25-1 to TRBJ1-2; D may be TRBD1 (5 bases). The CDR3 extends over 14 amino acids. Germline V gene data show CDR1 as MGHDK and CDR2 as SYGVNS. With 2 bases removed from V and 1 base from J, the gap between germline ends came to 8 bases. This CDR3 is CASSETTVNYGYTF. CDR3 coding DNA: TGTGCCAGCAGTGAAACGACAGTTAACTATGGCTACACCTTC.

This chain links TRBV6-1 with TRBJ2-5, with a tentative D call TRBD2 (6 bases). V dropped 2 bases and J dropped 3 bases, with 10 bases sitting between them. The length of the CDR3 is 14 residues. CDR1 and CDR2 (germline): MNHNS, SASEGT. In nucleotides, the CDR3 is TGTGCCAGCAGTGAAACGGCGGGGAAAGAGACCCAGTACTTC. This codes for CASSETAGKETQYF.

The chain carries TRBV4-2 and TRBJ2-1, with D tentatively TRBD1 (6 bases). V was trimmed by 0 bases and J by 8 bases, leaving 29 bases between them. The CDR3 consists of 20 residues. From germline, CDR1 is LGHNA and CDR2 YNFKEQ. CDR3 residues: CASSQDPFSSQGSFKDEQFF. The CDR3 coding sequence is TGTGCCAGCAGCCAAGATCCCTTCTCATCGCAGGGGAGCTTTAAAGATGAGCAGTTCTTC.

V is TRBV9 and J is TRBJ1-2; no reliable D call. The CDR3 is made up of 15 amino acids. With 0 bases removed from V and 2 bases from J, the gap between germline ends came to 11 bases. Germline CDR1 and CDR2: SGDLS and YYNGEE. CDR3: CASSVEREINYGYTF. CDR3 in DNA: TGTGCCAGCAGCGTAGAAAGGGAGATAAACTATGGCTACACCTTC.

The chain recombines TRBV7-3 with TRBJ2-7; D not resolved. This CDR3 contains 15 residues. Trimming pared 2 bases from V and 3 bases from J, leaving 14 bases between. CDR1 and CDR2 from the germline V gene are SGHTA and FQGTGA. The CDR3 here is CASSLEGGPSYEQYF. CDR3 sequence (DNA): TGTGCCAGCAGCTTAGAAGGCGGTCCCAGCTACGAGCAGTACTTC.

V and J are TRBV5-4 and TRBJ1-2, with D unclear. Germline assignment: CDR1 SGHNT and CDR2 YYREEE (reference sequence). CDR3 size: 13 residues. V was shortened by 4 bases and J by 4 bases, with 11 bases between the two germline ends. The CDR3 sequence: CASSITESYGYTF. CDR3 bases: TGTGCCAGCAGCATTACAGAGTCCTATGGCTACACCTTC.

The chain is built from TRBV7-2 and TRBJ1-5; no clear D gene. Germline CDR1 SGHTA, CDR2 FQGNSA. Trimming took off 1 base at V and 6 bases at J, with 7 bases between the two ends. The CDR3 loop spans 13 amino acids. CDR3 sequence reads: CASSLGAGQPQHF. CDR3 coding DNA: TGTGCCAGCAGCTTAGGAGCGGGTCAGCCCCAGCATTTT. Variable domain in full (rest from reference TRBV7-2 and TRBJ1-5): GAGVSQSPSNKVTEKGKDVELRCDPISGHTALYWYRQSLGQGLEFLIYFQGNSAPDKSGLPSDRFSAERTGGSVSTLTIQRTQQEDSAVYLCASSLGAGQPQHFGDGTRLSIL.

DNA of the CDR3: TGTGCTAGTGGTCTCCAGCGGGGGGACATCACCGGGGAGCTGTTTTTT. This gives the protein CASGLQRGDITGELFF. This chain links TRBV12-5 with TRBJ2-2; 9 positions match TRBD2. V lost 5 bases, J lost 4 bases, and 8 bases stayed unmatched. Germline loops: CDR1 LGHNT, CDR2 FRNRAP. The CDR3 contains 16 residues.

This clone was recorded a few times. This chain uses TRBV10-3 with TRBJ2-1; D perhaps matches TRBD2 (6 bases). The V gene lost 6 bases and the J gene lost 7 bases, with 13 bases spanning the gap. This CDR3 is 13 amino acids long. Germline V gene data show CDR1 as ENHRY and CDR2 as SYGVKD. CDR3 loop: CAIRGGLANEQFF. Here the CDR3 DNA reads TGTGCCATCAGGGGGGGACTTGCTAATGAGCAGTTCTTC.

This clone has only a few counts. The rearrangement uses TRBV5-6 and TRBJ1-2, with a tentative D call TRBD1 (5 bases). The V end was cut by 1 base, the J end by 0 bases, with 13 bases between. This CDR3 region has 16 residues. Germline CDR1 is SGHDT and CDR2 is YYEEEE. This CDR3 reads CASSLTNWGANYGYTF. CDR3 sequence (DNA): TGTGCCAGCAGCTTGACTAACTGGGGGGCTAACTATGGCTACACCTTC.

The CDR3 spells CASSRVLIPGVVEAFF. The CDR3 coding sequence is TGTGCCAGCTCACGGGTTCTAATCCCAGGGGTCGTGGAAGCTTTCTTT. The V and J genes are TRBV18 and TRBJ1-1, with D possibly being TRBD1 (6 bases). The V gene lost 4 bases and the J gene lost 8 bases, with 23 bases spanning the gap. There are 16 residues in the CDR3. CDR1 is KGHSH, CDR2 LQKENI, per germline. The full variable domain, with the rest looked up from reference TRBV18 and TRBJ1-1, is NAGVMQNPRHLVRRRGQEARLRCSPMKGHSHVYWYRQLPEEGLKFMVYLQKENIIDESGMPKERFSAEFPKEGPSILRIQQVVRGDSAAYFCASSRVLIPGVVEAFFGQGTRLTVV.

This chain connects TRBV4-3 to TRBJ2-7, with TRBD1 matching 9 bases. V was pared by 3 bases and J by 0 bases, with 0 bases of the junction left unmatched. The germline V gene has CDR1 LGHNA and CDR2 YSLEER. This CDR3 comprises 14 residues. The CDR3 region has the DNA TGCGCCAGCAGCCAGGGACAGGGCTCCTACGAGCAGTACTTC. It is translated as CASSQGQGSYEQYF.